The 20 T cell receptor beta chains below were found in one sample sequenced in a study of CD8+ T cells in alopecia areata. Once RNA had been extracted, it was reverse transcribed into cDNA to act as the sequencing template. Profiling relied on immunoSEQ multiplex PCR, and the TCRdb table lists in-frame clones only, not all of them. The sample shows some 110,000 clones, more than 30% of them seen only once. Material for sequencing was CD4+ T cells sorted from blood. The receptors were gathered from a human donor with alopecia areata.

This chain links TRBV4-3 with TRBJ2-5; the D gene is possibly TRBD1 (6 bases). V lost 2 bases and J 4 bases, leaving 14 bases between the germline ends. The V gene's germline CDR1 is LGHNA and CDR2 YSLEER. The CDR3 is 15 residues long. CDR3 loop: CASSQIGGPGETQYF. The CDR3 coding sequence is TGCGCCAGCAGCCAAATTGGGGGCCCAGGAGAGACCCAGTACTTC.

The table lists this clone with a few counts. The chain couples TRBV29-1 to TRBJ1-1, with D uncertain. CDR1 and CDR2 (germline): SQVTM, ANQGSEA. The V end lost 2 bases, the J end lost 5 bases, and 12 bases lay between the germline ends. This CDR3 comprises 13 residues. The CDR3 region is CSVERSLGTEAFF. In DNA form, the CDR3 reads TGCAGCGTTGAAAGGAGTTTAGGGACTGAAGCTTTCTTT.

This clone showed up just once. The chain is built from TRBV7-2 and TRBJ2-7; weak D call: TRBD1 (6 bases). CDR1 is SGHTA, CDR2 FQGNSA, per germline. The CDR3 contains 14 residues. Trimming shortened V by 1 base and J by 3 bases, and 10 bases separated the two germline ends. Here the CDR3 DNA reads TGTGCCAGCAGCTTAGGTGCCAGGGGCTACGAGCAGTACTTC. Encoded protein: CASSLGARGYEQYF.

The chain joins TRBV18 to TRBJ2-5; 9 bases are shared with TRBD1. V was pared by 3 bases and J by 5 bases, with 7 bases of the junction left unmatched. In germline, CDR1 is KGHSH, CDR2 LQKENI. CDR3 length equals 15 residues. Here the CDR3 reads CASSPGQGNAETQYF. Here the CDR3 DNA reads TGTGCCAGCTCACCGGGACAGGGTAACGCGGAGACCCAGTACTTC.

The CDR3 loop reads CSVSRGNEQFF. DNA for the CDR3: TGCAGCGTTTCTCGTGGTAATGAGCAGTTCTTC. This chain links TRBV29-1 with TRBJ2-1; D uncertain. The V and J ends lost 5 bases and 7 bases respectively, with 9 bases between them. Germline-derived CDR1 and CDR2 are SQVTM and ANQGSEA. The CDR3 extends over 11 amino acids.

The gene calls are TRBV14 and TRBJ2-2, with D possibly matching TRBD2 (5 bases). The CDR3 runs 12 residues. V gave up 3 bases and J gave up 7 bases, with 6 bases separating them. CDR1 and CDR2 from the germline V gene are SGHDN and FVKESK. The DNA of the CDR3 is TGTGCCAGCAGCCAGAGGGTCGGGGAGCTGTTTTTT. Translated, it gives CASSQRVGELFF.

The chain carries TRBV14 and TRBJ1-2; no reliable D call. This CDR3 region has 14 residues. Trimming removed 4 bases from V and 7 bases from J, with 16 bases in between. CDR1 SGHDN and CDR2 FVKESK come from the germline V gene. The CDR3 sequence: CASSRDLSRGGYTF. CDR3 coding DNA: TGTGCCAGCAGCCGAGACCTCAGCCGCGGTGGCTACACCTTC.

Only a few counts were recorded for this clone. The chain recombines TRBV7-3 with TRBJ2-1; D possibly corresponds to TRBD1 (6 bases). The CDR3 spans 15 residues. V lost 1 base and J 10 bases, leaving 17 bases between the germline ends. Germline assignment: CDR1 SGHTA and CDR2 FQGTGA. CDR3 region: CASSLSPPGVGEQFF. For the CDR3, the DNA is TGTGCCAGCAGCTTAAGCCCCCCAGGGGTGGGGGAGCAGTTCTTC.

This chain links TRBV25-1 with TRBJ2-2; TRBD2 matches at 8 bases. Germline CDR1 and CDR2: MGHDK and SYGVNS. Trimming removed 4 bases from V and 13 bases from J; junction bases left unmatched: 14. This CDR3 has 15 residues. Here the CDR3 reads CASSGGGRTTSGLFF. The DNA of the CDR3 is TGTGCCAGCAGTGGAGGCGGTCGGACTACTAGCGGGCTGTTTTTT.

The rearrangement links TRBV28 to TRBJ1-5, with TRBD1 as a possible D gene (5 bases). This CDR3 spans 15 amino acids. The ends were cut back, 2 bases at V and 3 bases at J, with 11 bases in the middle. In germline, CDR1 is MDHEN, CDR2 SYDVKM. CDR3 nucleotides: TGTGCCAGCAGTTTACCCTCAGGGCCCAATCAGCCCCAGCATTTT. Its protein product is CASSLPSGPNQPQHF.

The chain employs TRBV28 and TRBJ1-2; TRBD1 is a possible D gene (5 bases). CDR3 length: 12 amino acids. Deletions cut 11 bases from V and 3 bases from J, with 13 bases between. Looked up from germline, CDR1 is MDHEN and CDR2 is SYDVKM. CDR3: CAWGRQDYGYTF. Written as DNA, the CDR3 is TGTGCCTGGGGACGACAAGACTATGGCTACACCTTC.

This chain links TRBV6-1 with TRBJ1-5; the D gene is possibly TRBD1 (5 bases). From germline, CDR1 is MNHNS and CDR2 SASEGT. The ends were cut back, 4 bases at V and 1 base at J, with 14 bases in the middle. This CDR3 has 16 residues. CDR3 sequence: CASSAQGNRSNQPQHF. The CDR3 bases are TGTGCCAGCAGTGCCCAGGGTAACAGGAGCAATCAGCCCCAGCATTTT.

V and J are TRBV29-1 and TRBJ1-4; tentatively, D is TRBD1 (6 bases). The CDR3 extends over 13 amino acids. V dropped 5 bases and J dropped 8 bases, with 15 bases sitting between them. The germline V gene encodes CDR1 SQVTM and CDR2 ANQGSEA. CDR3 residues: CSVHRASGEKLFF. The CDR3 DNA reads TGCAGCGTTCACAGGGCGAGTGGAGAAAAACTGTTTTTT. The whole variable domain, remainder taken from reference TRBV29-1 and TRBJ1-4, is SAVISQKPSRDICQRGTSLTIQCQVDSQVTMMFWYRQQPGQSLTLIATANQGSEATYESGFVIDKFPISRPNLTFSTLTVSNMSPEDSSIYLCSVHRASGEKLFFGSGTQLSVL.

This sequence joins TRBV5-1 and TRBJ1-1; 7 bases align to TRBD1. The ends lost 1 base at V and 1 base at J; junction bases unmatched: 1. Per germline, CDR1 SGHRS and CDR2 YFSETQ. There are 14 residues in the CDR3. The chain's CDR3 is CASSLWTGNTEAFF. The CDR3 DNA sequence: TGCGCCAGCAGCTTGTGGACAGGGAACACTGAAGCTTTCTTT.

The V gene is TRBV7-2, the J gene TRBJ1-1; tentatively, D is TRBD1 (6 bases). This CDR3 spans 15 amino acids. The germline CDR1 and CDR2 sequences are SGHTA and FQGNSA. The V gene lost 1 base and the J gene lost 0 bases, with 9 bases spanning the gap. The CDR3 region has the DNA TGTGCCAGCAGCTTAGTTACAGGGCTGAACACTGAAGCTTTCTTT. Its protein product is CASSLVTGLNTEAFF.

The V gene is TRBV29-1, the J gene TRBJ2-3, with a weak D call TRBD2 (6 bases). This CDR3 is 13 amino acids long. Germline lookup yields CDR1 SQVTM and CDR2 ANQGSEA. V lost 6 bases and J 0 bases, leaving 10 bases between the germline ends. The CDR3 DNA reads TGCAGCGTGGGAGGAAAGAGCACAGATACGCAGTATTTT. This codes for CSVGGKSTDTQYF.

This rearrangement joins TRBV29-1 to TRBJ1-1; TRBD1 is a possible D gene (5 bases). The CDR3 is made up of 12 amino acids. Germline V gene lookup returns CDR1 SQVTM and CDR2 ANQGSEA. The ends were cut back, 4 bases at V and 11 bases at J, with 17 bases in the middle. CDR3 amino acids: CSVVSAGRPAFF. CDR3 sequence (DNA): TGCAGCGTTGTAAGTGCAGGGAGGCCGGCTTTCTTT.

The chain has TRBV5-4 and TRBJ2-4; a possible D gene is TRBD1 (6 bases). The CDR3 totals 15 residues. V shed 3 bases and J shed 1 base, with 11 bases lying between them. Germline V CDR1 and CDR2: SGHNT, YYREEE (reference sequence). For the CDR3, the DNA is TGTGCCAGCAGCTCAGCCCAGGGGGCCAAAAACATTCAGTACTTC. Protein product: CASSSAQGAKNIQYF.

V gene TRBV27 combines with J gene TRBJ2-7, with D possibly TRBD2 on 5 matching bases. Germline CDR1 MNHEY, CDR2 SMNVEV (reference sequence). The CDR3 runs to 15 residues. V gave up 6 bases and J gave up 5 bases, with 20 bases separating them. The DNA of the CDR3 is TGTGCCAGCAGCCCGGGGAACATAAGAGGCCACGAGCAGTACTTC. Protein sequence: CASSPGNIRGHEQYF.

J is TRBJ2-3 and V is TRBV5-1; 12 bases fit TRBD2. J was trimmed by 0 bases and V by 4 bases; bases with no gene match: 3. Germline CDR1 reads SGHRS; CDR2 reads YFSETQ. The CDR3 is 16 residues long. CDR3 amino acids: CASSRLAGASTDTQYF. The CDR3 DNA reads as TGCGCCAGCAGCCGACTAGCGGGAGCGAGCACAGATACGCAGTATTTT.